This TCR beta chain was found in a study of cytomegalovirus exposure and HLA in healthy donors. Across the study: Among the approximately 420 donors who were genotyped, approximately 83% fell in the genetic ancestry cluster that is associated with self-reported Caucasian donors.

Notes on the study in general: Exclusion applied to some V segments, including TRBV6-2 and TRBV6-3, as they were indistinguishable. Many donors shared some public TCRs, even though most TCR sequences were rare.

Researchers ran the PCR with 60 Vbeta and 13 Jbeta primers. Repertoires were generated with immunoSEQ multiplex PCR, while TCRdb's copy carries only in-frame clones and drops some. The data show 150,000 to 200,000 clones, 60% to 85% seen once. V lost 3 bases, J lost 6 bases, and 11 bases stayed unmatched. The CDR3 extends over 15 amino acids. Germline CDR1 reads KGHSH; CDR2 reads LQKENI. On this clone itself: Antigen unknown.

The chain links TRBV18 to TRBJ2-7; 7 bases agree with TRBD1. Sequencing was done on a sample of PBMCs. This receptor was identified in a female donor in good health and CMV-seronegative. Written as DNA, the CDR3 is TGTGCCAGCTCACCCTCGCGACAGGGCAAGAGCGAGCAGTACTTC. Its protein product is CASSPSRQGKSEQYF.